Given below is one T cell receptor gamma chain in context. The antigen remains undetermined. This likely reflects a read error, since a far larger clone is one base away. The same CDR3 is also encoded by other DNA sequences in this sample. Gammadelta T cells were flow-sorted from PBMC into Vgamma9/Vdelta2+ and Vdelta2-negative populations for bulk analysis. This sample is part of a study of γδ T cells in repeated Plasmodium falciparum infection. Germline lookup yields CDR1 GITISATS and CDR2 ISYDGTV (reference sequence). This CDR3 is built from 15 residues. Overall study results and limits: Malian children's Vdelta2-negative repertoires appeared more expanded and less diverse than Australians'.

TRG and TRD sequences were obtained from every sorted gammadelta sample. TCRdb called clones from the multiplex PCR reads again using CATT. The top ten hold around 28% of the sample, which has about 14,000 gamma-chain clones, roughly 1.7% seen once. The J gene is TRGJP1, the V gene TRGV9. Since TCRdb gives no J gene, matching the DNA to germline was used here to assign it. The clonotype originates from a pool of human donors (malaria-infected and uninfected, not separated). The sample comprised gamma-delta T cells from blood. CDR3: CALWEVHPTGWFKIF. The CDR3 DNA sequence: TGTGCCCTGTGGGAGGTGCACCCCACTGGTTGGTTCAAGATATTT.